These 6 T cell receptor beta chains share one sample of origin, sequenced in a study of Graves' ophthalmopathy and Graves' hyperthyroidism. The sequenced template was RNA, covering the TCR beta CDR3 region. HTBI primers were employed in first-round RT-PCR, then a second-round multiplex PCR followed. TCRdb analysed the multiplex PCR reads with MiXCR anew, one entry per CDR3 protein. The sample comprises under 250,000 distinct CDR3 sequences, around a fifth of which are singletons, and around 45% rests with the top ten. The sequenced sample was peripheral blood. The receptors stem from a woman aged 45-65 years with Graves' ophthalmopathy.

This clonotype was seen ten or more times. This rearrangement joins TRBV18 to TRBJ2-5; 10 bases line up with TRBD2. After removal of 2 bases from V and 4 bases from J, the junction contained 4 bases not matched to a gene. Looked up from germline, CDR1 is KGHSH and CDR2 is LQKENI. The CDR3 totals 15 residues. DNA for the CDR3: TGTGCCAGCTCACCAACTAGCGGGGTTGGAGAGACCCAGTACTTC. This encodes CASSPTSGVGETQYF.

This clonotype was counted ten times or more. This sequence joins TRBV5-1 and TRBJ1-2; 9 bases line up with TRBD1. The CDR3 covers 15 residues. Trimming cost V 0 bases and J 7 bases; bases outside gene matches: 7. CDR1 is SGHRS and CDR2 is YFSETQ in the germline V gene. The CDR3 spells CASSLEAGQGFGYTF. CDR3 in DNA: TGCGCCAGCAGCTTGGAGGCGGGACAGGGTTTTGGCTACACCTTC.

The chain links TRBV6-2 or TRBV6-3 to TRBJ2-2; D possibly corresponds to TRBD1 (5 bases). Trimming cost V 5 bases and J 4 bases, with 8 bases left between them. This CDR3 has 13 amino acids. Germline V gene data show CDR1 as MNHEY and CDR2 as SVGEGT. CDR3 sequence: CASSQQVTGELFF. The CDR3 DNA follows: TGTGCCAGCAGTCAACAGGTCACCGGGGAGCTGTTTTTT.

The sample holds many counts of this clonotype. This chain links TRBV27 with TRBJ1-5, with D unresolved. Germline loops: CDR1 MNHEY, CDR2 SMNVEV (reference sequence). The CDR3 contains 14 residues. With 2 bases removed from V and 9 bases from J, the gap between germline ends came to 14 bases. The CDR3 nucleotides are TGTGCCAGCAGTTTACGGCAGGCCCGGTGGCCCCAGCATTTT. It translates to CASSLRQARWPQHF.

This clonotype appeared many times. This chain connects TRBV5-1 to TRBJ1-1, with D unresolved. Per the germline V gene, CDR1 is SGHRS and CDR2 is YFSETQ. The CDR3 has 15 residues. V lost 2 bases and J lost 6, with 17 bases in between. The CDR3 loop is CASSLSQERGAEAFF. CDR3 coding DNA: TGCGCCAGCAGCTTATCTCAGGAAAGAGGCGCTGAAGCTTTCTTT.

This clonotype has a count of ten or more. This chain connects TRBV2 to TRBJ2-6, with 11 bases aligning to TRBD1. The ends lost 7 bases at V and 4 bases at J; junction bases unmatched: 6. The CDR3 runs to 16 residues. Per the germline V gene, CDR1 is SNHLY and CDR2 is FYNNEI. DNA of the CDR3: TGTGCCAGCACCCGGGACAGGGGGATAGGGGCCAACGTCCTGACTTTC. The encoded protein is CASTRDRGIGANVLTF.